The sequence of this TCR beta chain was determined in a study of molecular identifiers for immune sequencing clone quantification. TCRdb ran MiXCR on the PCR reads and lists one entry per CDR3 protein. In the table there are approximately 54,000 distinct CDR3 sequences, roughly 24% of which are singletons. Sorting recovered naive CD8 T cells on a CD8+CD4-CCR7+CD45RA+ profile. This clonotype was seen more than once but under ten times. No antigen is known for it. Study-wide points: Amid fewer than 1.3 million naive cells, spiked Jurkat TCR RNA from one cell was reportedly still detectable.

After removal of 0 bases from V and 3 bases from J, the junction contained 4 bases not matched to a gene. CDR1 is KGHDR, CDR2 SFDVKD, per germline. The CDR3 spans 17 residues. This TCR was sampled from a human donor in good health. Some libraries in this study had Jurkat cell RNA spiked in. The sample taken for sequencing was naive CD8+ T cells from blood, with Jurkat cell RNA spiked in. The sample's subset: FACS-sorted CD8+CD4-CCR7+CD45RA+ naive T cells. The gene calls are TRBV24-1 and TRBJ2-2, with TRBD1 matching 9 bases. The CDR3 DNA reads TGTGCCACCAGTGATTTGGGGACAGGGCTTGACACCGGGGAGCTGTTTTTT. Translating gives CATSDLGTGLDTGELFF.